This T cell receptor beta chain was captured in a study of regulatory T cells in long-lasting Graves disease. Study conclusions and caveats: Public clonotype sharing was higher in persistent than newly diagnosed patients.

Regarding time point: newly diagnosed GD, antithyroid drugs for less than 3 months. After RNA was extracted from PBMCs, the TCR library was made from it. Notes on this clonotype: Antigen: not known.

This CDR3 is built from 13 residues. The V and J ends lost 8 bases and 2 bases respectively, with 11 bases between them. Germline values: CDR1 SEHNR, CDR2 FQNEAQ (reference sequence). Library construction for TCR beta used iRepertoire HTBI primers and Arm-PCR of CDR3 regions. MiXCR, run by TCRdb on the multiplex PCR reads, gives a single entry per CDR3 protein. The table includes approximately 350,000 distinct CDR3 sequences, over 15% detected once. These sequences were also reported in another study, on T cells in Graves' hyperthyroidism and ophthalmopathy. From that report: In the first-round RT-PCR of the TCR CDR3, the HTBI primer set was used.

The sequence was collected from a man in his forties with Graves disease. V and J are TRBV7-9 and TRBJ2-3; D is unclear. Sample: peripheral blood mononuclear cells (PBMCs), taken at new diagnosis, from a patient treated with antithyroid drugs. In DNA, the CDR3 is TGTGCCAGCTTTGAACCCCTCACAGATACGCAGTATTTT. It translates to CASFEPLTDTQYF.